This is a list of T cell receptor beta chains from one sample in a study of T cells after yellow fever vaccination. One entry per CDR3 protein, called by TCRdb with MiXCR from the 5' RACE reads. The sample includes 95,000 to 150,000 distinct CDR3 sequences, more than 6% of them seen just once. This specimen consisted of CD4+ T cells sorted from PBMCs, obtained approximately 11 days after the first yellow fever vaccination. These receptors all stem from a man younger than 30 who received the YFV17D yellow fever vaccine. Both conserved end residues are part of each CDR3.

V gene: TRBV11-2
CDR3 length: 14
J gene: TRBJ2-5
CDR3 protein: CASSLNGAQETQYF

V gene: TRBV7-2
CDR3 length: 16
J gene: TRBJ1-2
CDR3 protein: CASSPHCAGSNYGYTF

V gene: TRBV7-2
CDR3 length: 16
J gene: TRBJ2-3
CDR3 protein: CASSLGGGVGLDTQYF

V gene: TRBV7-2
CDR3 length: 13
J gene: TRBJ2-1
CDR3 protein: CASSLFQRGEQFF

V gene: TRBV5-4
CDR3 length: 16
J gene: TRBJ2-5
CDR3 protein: CASTVTGVGDQETQYF

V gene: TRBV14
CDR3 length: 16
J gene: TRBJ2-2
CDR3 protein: CASSQGGYWSPGELFF

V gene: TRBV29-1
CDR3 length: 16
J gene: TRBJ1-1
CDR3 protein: CSVTMIGWGMNTEAFF

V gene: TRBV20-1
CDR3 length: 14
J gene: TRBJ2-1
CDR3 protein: CSALRTSGGNEQFF

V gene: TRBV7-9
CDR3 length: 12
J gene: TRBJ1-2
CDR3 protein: CASSFRAYGYTF

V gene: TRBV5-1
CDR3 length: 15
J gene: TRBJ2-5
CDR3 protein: CASSLSGETQETQYF

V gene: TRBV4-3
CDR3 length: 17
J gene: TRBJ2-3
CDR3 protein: CASSQVLAGGRTDTQYF

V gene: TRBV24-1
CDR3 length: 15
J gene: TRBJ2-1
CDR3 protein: CATSDLGTGGNEQFF

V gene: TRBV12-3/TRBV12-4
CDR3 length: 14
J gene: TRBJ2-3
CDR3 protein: CASSELAGVDTQYF

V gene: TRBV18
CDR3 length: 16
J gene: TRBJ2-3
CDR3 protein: CASSPFAGEDTDTQYF

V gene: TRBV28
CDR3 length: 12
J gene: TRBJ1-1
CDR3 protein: CASSLSLGGAFF

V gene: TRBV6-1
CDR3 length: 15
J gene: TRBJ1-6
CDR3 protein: CASSGPGQANSPLHF

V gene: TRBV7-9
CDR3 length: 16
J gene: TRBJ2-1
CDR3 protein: CASSLGGLAQYNEQFF

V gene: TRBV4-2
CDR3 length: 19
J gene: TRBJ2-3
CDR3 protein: CASSQGGTVGGGNLDTQYF

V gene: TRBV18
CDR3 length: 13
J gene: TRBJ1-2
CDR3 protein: CASSPVGHSGYTF

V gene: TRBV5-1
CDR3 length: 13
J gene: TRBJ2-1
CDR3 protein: CASSLEGANEQFF

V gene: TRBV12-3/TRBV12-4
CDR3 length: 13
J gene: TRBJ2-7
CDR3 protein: CASTAGQVDEQYF

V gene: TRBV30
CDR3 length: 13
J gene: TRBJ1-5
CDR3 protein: CAWTVQGNQPQHF

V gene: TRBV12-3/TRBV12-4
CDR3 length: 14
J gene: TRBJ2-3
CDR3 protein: CASRLASATDTQYF

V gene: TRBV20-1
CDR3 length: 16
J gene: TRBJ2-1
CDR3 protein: CSAISSGGAYPNEQFF

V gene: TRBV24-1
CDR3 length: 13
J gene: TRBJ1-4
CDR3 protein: CATSEGSNEKLFF

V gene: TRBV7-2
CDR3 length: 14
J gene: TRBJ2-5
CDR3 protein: CASSSGLAPETQYF

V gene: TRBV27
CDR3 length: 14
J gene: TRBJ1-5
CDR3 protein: CASGGRGIRQPQHF

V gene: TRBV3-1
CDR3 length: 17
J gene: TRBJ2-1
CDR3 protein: CASSQDTIGGTYNEQFF

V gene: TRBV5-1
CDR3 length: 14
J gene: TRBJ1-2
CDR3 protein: CASSLVAGAQGYTF

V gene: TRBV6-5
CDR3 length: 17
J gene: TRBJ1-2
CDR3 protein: CASSYGSSGVGSWGYTF

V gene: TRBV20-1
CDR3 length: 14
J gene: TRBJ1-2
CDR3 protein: CSAIIFGSNYGYTF

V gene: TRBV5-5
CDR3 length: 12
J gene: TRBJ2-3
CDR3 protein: CASSLEGDTQYF

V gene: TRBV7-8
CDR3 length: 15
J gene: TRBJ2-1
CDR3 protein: CASSLRAETYNEQFF

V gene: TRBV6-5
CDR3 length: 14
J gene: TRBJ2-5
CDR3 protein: CASSYSAGRETQYF

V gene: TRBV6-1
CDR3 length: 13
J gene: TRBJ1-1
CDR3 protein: CASSERGDTEAFF

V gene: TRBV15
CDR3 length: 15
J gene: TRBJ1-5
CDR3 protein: CATNNPSAGNQPQHF

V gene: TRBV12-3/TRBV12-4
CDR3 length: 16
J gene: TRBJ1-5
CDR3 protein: CASSTQGTNSNQPQHF

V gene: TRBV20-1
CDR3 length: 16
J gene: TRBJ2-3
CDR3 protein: CSASGLAGGQADTQYF

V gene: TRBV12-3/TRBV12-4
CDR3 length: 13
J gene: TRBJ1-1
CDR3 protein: CASSFLRYTEAFF

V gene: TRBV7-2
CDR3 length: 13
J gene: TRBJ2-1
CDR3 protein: CASSGGAYNEQFF

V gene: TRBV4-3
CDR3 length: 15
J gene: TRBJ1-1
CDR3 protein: CASSLNPDRATEAFF

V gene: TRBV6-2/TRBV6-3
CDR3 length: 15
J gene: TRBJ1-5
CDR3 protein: CASSYVPRANQPQHF

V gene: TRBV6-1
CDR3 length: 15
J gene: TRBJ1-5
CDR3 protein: CASSLAGTPNQPQHF

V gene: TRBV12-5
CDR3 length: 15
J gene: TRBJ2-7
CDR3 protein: CASGSGQGGSYEQYF

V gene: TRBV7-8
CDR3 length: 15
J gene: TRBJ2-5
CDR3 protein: CASRQGRDSGKTQYF

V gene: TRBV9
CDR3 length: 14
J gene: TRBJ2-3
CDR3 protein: CASSVASQSDTQYF

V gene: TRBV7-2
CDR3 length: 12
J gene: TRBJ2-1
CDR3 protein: CASSLSRTEQFF

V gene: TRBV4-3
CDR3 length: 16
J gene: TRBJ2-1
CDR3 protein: CASSQDFRGTYNEQFF

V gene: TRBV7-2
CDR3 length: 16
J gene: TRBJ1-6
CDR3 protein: CASSTRMSSYNSPLHF

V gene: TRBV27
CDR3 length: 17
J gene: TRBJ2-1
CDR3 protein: CASSFSYRGRSYNEQFF

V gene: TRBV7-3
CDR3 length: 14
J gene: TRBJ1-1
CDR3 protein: CASSGGGGNTEAFF

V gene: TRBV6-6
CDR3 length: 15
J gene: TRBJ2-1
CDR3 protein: CAISRGTGGGNEQFF

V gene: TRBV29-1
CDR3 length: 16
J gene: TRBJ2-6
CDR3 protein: CSVERDTDSGANVLTF

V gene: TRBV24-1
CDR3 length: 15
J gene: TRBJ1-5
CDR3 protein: CATIHRTGGHQPQHF

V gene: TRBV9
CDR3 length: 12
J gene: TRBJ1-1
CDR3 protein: CASSAVGTEAFF